The 9 T cell receptor beta chains listed next were all sequenced from one sample in a study of T cell responses to AZD1222 COVID-19 vaccine. Method: immunoSEQ multiplex PCR; TCRdb's copy keeps in-frame clones and lacks some. This sample has some 190,000 clones, with approximately 90% found just once. The sample consisted of peripheral blood, taken 28 days after the second AZD1222 dose. The receptors here all came from an adult who received the AZD1222 COVID-19 vaccine.

J is TRBJ2-7 and V is TRBV7-2; 9 bases align to TRBD2. Germline CDR1 and CDR2: SGHTA and FQGNSA. This CDR3 is 15 amino acids long. With V trimmed by 2 bases and J by 7 bases, 9 bases remained unmatched. The CDR3 DNA reads TGTGCCAGCAGCTTAAATAGCGGGGGCACGGGGGAGCAGTACTTC. Protein: CASSLNSGGTGEQYF.

The rearrangement joins TRBV5-5 to TRBJ1-5; 8 bases agree with TRBD1. V lost 2 bases to trimming and J lost 8 bases; unmatched junction nucleotides: 9. This CDR3 region has 15 residues. Germline assignment: CDR1 SGHKS and CDR2 YYEKEE (reference sequence). CDR3 sequence reads: CASSLGAGGRKPQHF. The CDR3 DNA is TGTGCCAGCAGCTTAGGGGCAGGGGGCCGGAAGCCCCAGCATTTT.

The V gene is TRBV5-4, the J gene TRBJ1-2; D remains unclear. The CDR3 is made up of 12 amino acids. Germline lookup yields CDR1 SGHNT and CDR2 YYREEE (reference sequence). The V end was cut by 10 bases, the J end by 8 bases, with 18 bases between. CDR3 in DNA: TGTGCCGGGAGCCGGAGTGGCGCGGGCTACACCTTC. It is translated as CAGSRSGAGYTF. The whole variable domain, filled in from reference TRBV5-4 and TRBJ1-2, reads ETGVTQSPTHLIKTRGQQVTLRCSSQSGHNTVSWYQQALGQGPQFIFQYYREEENGRGNFPPRFSGLQFPNYSSELNVNALELDDSALYLCAGSRSGAGYTFGSGTRLTVV.

The chain recombines TRBV5-4 with TRBJ1-2, with TRBD1 matching 7 bases. CDR1 is SGHNT and CDR2 is YYREEE in the germline V gene (reference sequence). V lost 3 bases to trimming and J lost 3 bases; unmatched junction nucleotides: 5. The CDR3 consists of 14 residues. CDR3 in DNA: TGTGCCAGCAGCTGGGTAGGGGGCGACTATGGCTACACCTTC. Protein: CASSWVGGDYGYTF.

The gene calls are TRBV11-2 and TRBJ1-2; D gene uncertain. The CDR3 extends over 13 amino acids. Trimming took off 1 base at V and 5 bases at J, with 8 bases between the two ends. The germline CDR1 and CDR2 sequences are SGHAT and FQNNGV. The CDR3: CASSLVVGYGYTF. Written as DNA, the CDR3 is TGTGCCAGCAGCTTAGTTGTGGGGTATGGCTACACCTTC.

This clone appeared a single time. The chain combines TRBV5-4 with TRBJ1-1, with 9 bases lining up with TRBD1. CDR1 SGHNT and CDR2 YYREEE come from the germline V gene (reference sequence). Trimming removed 4 bases from V and 7 bases from J; junction bases left unmatched: 11. This CDR3 is built from 15 residues. The DNA of the CDR3 is TGTGCCAGCAGCCACCGGGACAGGGAATCGAATGAAGCTTTCTTT. As protein: CASSHRDRESNEAFF.

The rearrangement uses TRBV15 and TRBJ2-1; 12 bases are a match to TRBD2. Germline V gene lookup returns CDR1 LNHNV and CDR2 YYDKDF (reference sequence). Trimming at V came to 5 bases and at J to 5 bases, leaving 10 bases not matched to a gene. This CDR3 contains 17 residues. CDR3 nucleotide sequence: TGTGCCACCAGCCGACTAGCGGGAGAAGGCAGTAACAATGAGCAGTTCTTC. Its protein is CATSRLAGEGSNNEQFF. The entire variable domain, with the rest obtained from reference TRBV15 and TRBJ2-1, is as follows: DAMVIQNPRYQVTQFGKPVTLSCSQTLNHNVMYWYQQKSSQAPKLLFHYYDKDFNNEADTPDNFQSRRPNTSFCFLDIRSPGLGDTAMYLCATSRLAGEGSNNEQFFGPGTRLTVL.

A note on this clone: Other DNA variants within this sample encode the same CDR3. The CDR3 DNA follows: TGCGCCAGCAGCTTGGGCAGCACAGATACGCAGTATTTT. Translated, it gives CASSLGSTDTQYF. This chain joins TRBV5-1 and TRBJ2-3; D remains unclear. The V gene's germline CDR1 is SGHRS and CDR2 YFSETQ. The CDR3 has 13 amino acids. Trimming removed 0 bases at V and 0 bases at J, with 2 bases between.

The table lists this clone with a count of one. The chain couples TRBV3-1 (or the pseudogene TRBV3-2) to TRBJ2-1; 7 bases fit TRBD2. Germline-derived CDR1 and CDR2 are LGHDT and YNNKEL (reference sequence). V gave up 5 bases and J gave up 1 base; unmatched junction bases: 11. The CDR3 covers 17 residues. The CDR3 sequence: CASSKPLAAYSYNEQFF. CDR3 DNA sequence: TGTGCCAGCAGCAAACCCCTAGCGGCATATTCCTACAATGAGCAGTTCTTC.